This record concerns one T cell receptor beta chain sequence. It lacks a known antigen. Per-base qualities were not stored, and no clone one base away is much larger. The entire amount of isolated RNA was reverse transcribed using the High Capacity cDNA Reverse Transcription Kit, so the sequenced TCRB transcripts were expressed ones. Deep immunoSEQ sequencing was performed on naive, central memory and regulatory T cell samples, with an average of roughly 3.5 million total reads per sample. Sorted cells were lysed in RLT buffer, and RNA was extracted using DNase-treated RNeasy Micro or Mini kits according to cell number. Each cell subset was processed separately to prevent cross-contamination, with patient and healthy donor samples processed together. The immunoSEQ multiplex PCR was used to amplify TCRB sequences from cDNA, generating 87-bp fragments that spanned the CDR3 region. Amplicons were sequenced on the Illumina HiSeq platform. From the authors' description of their analysis: Synthetic template baselines were used to correct PCR bias computationally, reads within Hamming distance 2 were collapsed, and singletons that could not be merged were discarded. Reads were aligned against IMGT so that V, D and J genes, CDR3 length and insertions or deletions at six rearrangement sites could be assigned. Within each subset, clonotype counts were normalized to the number of sorted cells before true diversity and Gini coefficients were calculated with the tcR R package. Repertoire sharing was quantified using the overlap coefficient calculated on TCRB nucleotide sequences. Out-of-frame TCRB sequences from naive cells were analyzed to stand in for the pre-selection repertoire. In TCRdb, the immuneACCESS table is reduced to in-frame sequences with V and J assigned. These tables do not hold every clone; where another copy was compared, an unresolved V gene accounts for under half, and the others remain unexplained. V and J calls and clone size are as listed in that table; D and trimming were resolved from the DNA. In all, the sample holds roughly 230,000 clones, and 9.6% of those were seen once. The ten most abundant clones make up 0.03% to 0.035% of the sample.

This entry is derived from a study of beta chain features in type 1 diabetes (dated by TCRdb to between 2017 and 2018). As for the study more broadly: Patients and healthy donors did not differ in mean age, gender distribution, total cell number or subset yield. Naive and central memory subsets were obtained from all 30 or so donors, but regulatory and stem cell-like memory subsets were isolated from only 8 patients and about 8 healthy donors. A total of 85 million to 110 million sorted cells were examined across all samples, and RNA yield correlated strongly with the number of cells per subset. The study compared TCRB repertoires of sorted circulating CD4+ T cell subsets between recently diagnosed type 1 diabetes patients and matched healthy donors. Beyond this particular receptor, the publication reports: Patients with type 1 diabetes made fewer insertions and deleted more nucleotides at VDJ recombination sites, implying thymic rearrangement abnormalities. Naive, central memory and regulatory TCRB repertoires appeared more similar among patients than among healthy donors. Because small numbers of individuals were included in the HLA sub-analyses, any influence of HLA type on TCRB rearrangement was left unresolved. Type 1 diabetes patients showed a moderate but significant shortening of TCRB CDR3 length in all four CD4+ subsets. PCR may preferentially amplify shorter templates, but because patient and control samples were amplified and corrected together, any resulting skew would affect both groups equally. Because cDNA rather than genomic DNA was sequenced, highly expressing activated cells could have been over-represented, although no difference in activation and CD3 levels was found between groups.

Each donor gave one peripheral blood draw, averaging approximately 110 mL, which was collected into heparinised tubes. A BD FACSAria II and a panel including CD45RO, CCR7, CD25, CD127, CD95 and CD27 were used to sort naive, central memory, regulatory and stem cell-like memory CD4+ T cells. Every sorted population had a purity above 95%. PBMCs were isolated right away by Lymphoprep density gradient centrifugation and were stained directly, without culture. Samples were stained and sorted in pairs, with one healthy donor and one patient per experiment, so that batch effects were minimized. The CDR3 runs 14 amino acids, cysteine and phenylalanine included. The read is trimmed to its CDR3 DNA, 42 bases read in frame from base 1. Deletion took 0 bases off V and 8 bases off J, with a span of 12 bases between the germline ends. CDR1 and CDR2, per the germline V gene, are SGHRS and YFSETQ.

What was sequenced was naive CD4+ T cells from blood. Sample cell subset or site, as interpreted from the label and publication: true naive CD4+ T cells. This TCR came from a woman between 18 and 30 years old in good health. Recombination joined TRBV5-1 with TRBJ2-1, with TRBD2 as a weak D call on 6 bases. The base sequence is TGCGCCAGCAGCTTGGGTCGGAGCGGGTATGAGCAGTTCTTC. It translates to CASSLGRSGYEQFF.